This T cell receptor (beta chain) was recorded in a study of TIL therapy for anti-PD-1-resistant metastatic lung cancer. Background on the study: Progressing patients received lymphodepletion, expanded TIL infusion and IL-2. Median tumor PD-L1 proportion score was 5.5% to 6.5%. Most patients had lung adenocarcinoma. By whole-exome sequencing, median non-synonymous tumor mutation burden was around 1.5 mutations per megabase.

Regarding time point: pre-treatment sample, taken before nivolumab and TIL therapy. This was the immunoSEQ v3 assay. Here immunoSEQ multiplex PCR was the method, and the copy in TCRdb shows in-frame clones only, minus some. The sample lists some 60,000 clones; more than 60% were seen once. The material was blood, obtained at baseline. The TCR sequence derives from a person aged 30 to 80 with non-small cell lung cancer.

The CDR3 loop is CASRKTAGVVTDTQYF. CDR3 sequence (DNA): TGCGCCAGCAGAAAGACCGCGGGAGTTGTCACAGATACGCAGTATTTT. J is TRBJ2-3 and V is TRBV4-1; 7 nucleotides align to TRBD2. Germline V CDR1 and CDR2: MGHRA, YSYEKL. This CDR3 is 16 amino acids long. V dropped 6 bases and J dropped 2; count of bases not matched to a gene: 11.